The rows below give T cell receptor beta chains drawn from one sample of a study of shared clonotypes between healthy human individuals. The assay was immunoSEQ multiplex PCR, and TCRdb's table has in-frame clones only and misses some. The table shows roughly 480,000 clones, with 79% occurring only once. Sequencing used PBMCs. The receptor source for this set is a woman aged 40 to 49 in good health. Some clones in this sample may be carry-over from other donors' samples. Each CDR3 is given with its conserved first and last residue. A D gene is named only where the DNA matches it firmly. The size entry is marked missing in some rows and otherwise reads once, few, many or a size class.

TRBV28	TRBD2	.	18	TRBJ2-5	TGTGCCAGCAGTTTATTTGGGACTAGCGGGAGGATGGGGGAGACCCAGTACTTC	CASSLFGTSGRMGETQYF
TRBV5-1	.	.	15	TRBJ2-3	TGCGCCAGCAGCACCGGGGAGGCCGGCACAGATACGCAGTATTTT	CASSTGEAGTDTQYF
TRBV7-9	.	once	12	TRBJ2-7	TGTGCCAGCAGCAAATCGGGCTACGAGCAGTACTTC	CASSKSGYEQYF
TRBV4-2	.	.	15	TRBJ1-1	TGTGCCAGCAGCCAAGGGGTCAGGGAAAACACTGAAGCTTTCTTT	CASSQGVRENTEAFF
TRBV5-1	TRBD1	.	15	TRBJ1-4	TGCGCCAGCAGCACGAGGACAGGGGGCGGCGAAAAACTGTTTTTT	CASSTRTGGGEKLFF
TRBV15	TRBD2	.	16	TRBJ2-1	TGTGCCACCAGCAGAGCGGGGAGCGGGAGTCACAATGAGCAGTTCTTC	CATSRAGSGSHNEQFF
TRBV6-6	TRBD1	.	14	TRBJ1-6	TGTGCCAGCAAGGCAGGGGGGTCGTATTCACCCCTCCACTTT	CASKAGGSYSPLHF
TRBV2	.	many	16	TRBJ1-4	TGTGCCAGCCGATATACCCCGACAGGTTTTAATGAAAAACTGTTTTTT	CASRYTPTGFNEKLFF
TRBV25-1	.	few	17	TRBJ2-3	TGTGCCAGCAGTGGCCATTCTGGTGGGTGGAGCACAGATACGCAGTATTTT	CASSGHSGGWSTDTQYF
TRBV2	.	.	12	TRBJ1-1	TGTGCCAGCAGTTGGGTTGACACTGAAGCTTTCTTT	CASSWVDTEAFF
TRBV18	.	.	13	TRBJ2-7	TGTGCCAGCTCACCACCGAGTAGGGACGAGCAGTACTTC	CASSPPSRDEQYF
TRBV19	.	few	14	TRBJ1-2	TGTGCCAGCAATGACAGGATCAAAAAAGGGAGCTACACCTTC	CASNDRIKKGSYTF
TRBV5-6	TRBD1	few	14	TRBJ1-4	TGTGCCAGCAGCTTGGAGGCAGGGGGTGAAAAACTGTTTTTT	CASSLEAGGEKLFF
TRBV19	TRBD2	.	19	TRBJ2-2	TGTGCCAGTAGTCCACCCGGACTAGCGGGAGGCGCGAACACCGGGGAGCTGTTTTTT	CASSPPGLAGGANTGELFF
TRBV2	TRBD1	once	11	TRBJ1-5	TGTGCCAGCAGCAGGGGGCAGCCCCAGCATTTT	CASSRGQPQHF
TRBV13	.	once	14	TRBJ2-7	TGTGCCAGCAGCCCGGGTGGCCGTTCCTACGAGCAGTACTTC	CASSPGGRSYEQYF
TRBV5-1	TRBD2	.	15	TRBJ2-3	TGCGCCAGCAGCAAGCTAGCGGGAGGTGCAGATACGCAGTATTTT	CASSKLAGGADTQYF
TRBV27	.	few	17	TRBJ2-5	TGTGCCAGCAGCCAAGGGACCCATGGGACCTACCAAGAGACCCAGTACTTC	CASSQGTHGTYQETQYF
TRBV10-1	TRBD2	.	18	TRBJ2-7	TGCGCCAGCAAAATCACCGGGACTAGGCCCCAAAGCAGATACGAGCAGTACTTC	CASKITGTRPQSRYEQYF
TRBV10-2	TRBD2	.	14	TRBJ2-3	TGCGCCAGCAGGACTAGCGGAGGCACAGATACGCAGTATTTT	CASRTSGGTDTQYF
TRBV27	TRBD1	.	18	TRBJ1-5	TGTGCCAGCAGCTCCACCGTACAGGGGGCATATCGCAATCAGCCCCAGCATTTT	CASSSTVQGAYRNQPQHF
TRBV5-4	.	.	12	TRBJ2-5	TGTGCCAGCAGCTTGGTGGGGGAGACCCAGTACTTC	CASSLVGETQYF
TRBV10-3	TRBD2	.	12	TRBJ2-1	TGTGCCATCAGTGAGGCAGCGGGAGTACTGTTCTTC	CAISEAAGVLFF
TRBV12-5	.	.	14	TRBJ1-4	TGTGCTAGTGGTTTGAAACGGTTGAATGAAAAACTGTTTTTT	CASGLKRLNEKLFF
TRBV6-4	.	many	14	TRBJ2-6	TGTGCCAGCAGTGACAGGGGAGGGGCCAACGTCCTGACTTTC	CASSDRGGANVLTF
TRBV18	.	.	13	TRBJ2-7	TGTGCCAGCTCACTTCAGGACCTCGGTGAGCAGTACTTC	CASSLQDLGEQYF
TRBV5-4	TRBD2	many	15	TRBJ2-7	TGTGCCAGCAGCTTGAGTAGCGGGATTTCCTACGAGCAGTACTTC	CASSLSSGISYEQYF
TRBV10-3	TRBD1	once	14	TRBJ2-2	TGTGCCATCAAAGGGACAGGCGACACCGGGGAGCTGTTTTTT	CAIKGTGDTGELFF
TRBV18	TRBD2	.	17	TRBJ2-3	TGTGCCAGCTCACCCTCCCGGACTAGCGGGGGGACAGATACGCAGTATTTT	CASSPSRTSGGTDTQYF
TRBV30	.	.	14	TRBJ2-7	TGTGCCTGGAGTGCCGCGGGATTTCTTCGCGAGCAGTACTTC	CAWSAAGFLREQYF
TRBV27	TRBD1	.	15	TRBJ1-1	TGTGCCAGCAGTTTTAATGGTGGGACAGGGGATGAAGCTTTCTTT	CASSFNGGTGDEAFF
TRBV7-9	TRBD1	.	16	TRBJ2-3	TGTGCCAGCAGCTTAGGAAGGGACAGGGCTACAGATACGCAGTATTTT	CASSLGRDRATDTQYF
TRBV7-2	TRBD1	.	15	TRBJ1-5	TGTGCCAGCAGCTTGGGACAGGGTAGCAATCAGCCCCAGCATTTT	CASSLGQGSNQPQHF
TRBV5-1	.	.	16	TRBJ1-3	TGCGCCAGCAGCCCGCAGGGTGGCAGCTCTGGAAACACCATATATTTT	CASSPQGGSSGNTIYF
TRBV4-2	.	.	16	TRBJ1-2	TGTGCCAGCAGCCAAGCCGCGTACGACAAAAACTATGGCTACACCTTC	CASSQAAYDKNYGYTF
TRBV4-3	.	.	15	TRBJ1-4	TGCGCCAGCAGCGAGGGGACAACAACTAATGAAAAACTGTTTTTT	CASSEGTTTNEKLFF
TRBV5-6	TRBD1	.	12	TRBJ2-5	TGTGCCGGAAACAGGGGGAGGGAGACCCAGTACTTC	CAGNRGRETQYF
TRBV9	.	.	17	TRBJ2-6	TGTGCCAGCAGCGGGGAGAGGGCGGCGGCTGGGGCCAACGTCCTGACTTTC	CASSGERAAAGANVLTF
TRBV11-2	TRBD2	once	16	TRBJ2-4	TGTGCCAGCAGCTTAAGAGGGGCGGGGGTCGGAAACATTCAGTACTTC	CASSLRGAGVGNIQYF
TRBV4-2	TRBD1	.	14	TRBJ1-4	TGTGCCAGCAGCCGAAGGACAGGGACTGAAAAACTGTTTTTT	CASSRRTGTEKLFF
TRBV15	.	.	13	TRBJ2-7	TGTGCCACCAGCAGGGCCTACAGGTCCGAGCAGTACTTC	CATSRAYRSEQYF
TRBV28	TRBD1	.	13	TRBJ1-2	TGTGCCAGCAGTCCAGACAGGGGGCATCGCTACACCTTC	CASSPDRGHRYTF
TRBV19	TRBD1	.	14	TRBJ2-5	TGTGCCAGTAGTATGGGACAGGGCCAAGAGACCCAGTACTTC	CASSMGQGQETQYF
TRBV25-1	TRBD2	once	16	TRBJ2-3	TGTGCCAGCAGTCGGCGACTGGCGGGAGGGCGTGATACGCAGTATTTT	CASSRRLAGGRDTQYF
TRBV21-1	.	.	18	TRBJ2-2	TGTGCCAGCAGCAAAAAAGGGGGTAGACGGGAGGGCTCCGGGGAGCTGTTTTTT	CASSKKGGRREGSGELFF
TRBV10-3	.	.	14	TRBJ1-2	TGTGCCATCAGAGACAGCGGTCGTAGGGATGGCTACACCTTC	CAIRDSGRRDGYTF
TRBV5-1	TRBD2	.	17	TRBJ2-5	TGCGCCAGCAGCTTGGTGAGCGCCGCCAACCTGGGGGGGGACCAGTACTTC	CASSLVSAANLGGDQYF
TRBV21-1	.	.	11	TRBJ2-7	TGTGCCAGCAGCAATCCACAAGGGGTTTACTTC	CASSNPQGVYF
TRBV28	.	.	13	TRBJ2-1	TGTGCCAGCAGTTTACAGGAGTACAATGAGCAGTTCTTC	CASSLQEYNEQFF
TRBV2	.	.	14	TRBJ1-1	TGTGCCAGCAGTGAATACGATGGAGGGGGTGAAGCTTTCTTT	CASSEYDGGGEAFF
TRBV4-1	TRBD2	many	15	TRBJ2-7	TGCGCCAGCAGCCAACTTGAGCGGGGGGACTACGAGCAGTACTTC	CASSQLERGDYEQYF
TRBV7-3	.	.	15	TRBJ1-2	TGTGCCAGCAGCCCGGACGGTGGCTTTGACTATGGCTACACCTTC	CASSPDGGFDYGYTF
TRBV6-6	.	.	15	TRBJ2-7	TGTGCCAGCAGTTCCACGGAGCCCTCCGTTCTCGAGCAGTACTTC	CASSSTEPSVLEQYF
TRBV11-2	.	.	14	TRBJ1-1	TGTGCCCGCAGCTTAGATCTATTAAACACTGAAGCTTTCTTT	CARSLDLLNTEAFF
TRBV6-1	.	.	14	TRBJ2-1	TGTGCCAGCAGGACCGGGACTGTGGGGACTGAGCAGTTCTTC	CASRTGTVGTEQFF